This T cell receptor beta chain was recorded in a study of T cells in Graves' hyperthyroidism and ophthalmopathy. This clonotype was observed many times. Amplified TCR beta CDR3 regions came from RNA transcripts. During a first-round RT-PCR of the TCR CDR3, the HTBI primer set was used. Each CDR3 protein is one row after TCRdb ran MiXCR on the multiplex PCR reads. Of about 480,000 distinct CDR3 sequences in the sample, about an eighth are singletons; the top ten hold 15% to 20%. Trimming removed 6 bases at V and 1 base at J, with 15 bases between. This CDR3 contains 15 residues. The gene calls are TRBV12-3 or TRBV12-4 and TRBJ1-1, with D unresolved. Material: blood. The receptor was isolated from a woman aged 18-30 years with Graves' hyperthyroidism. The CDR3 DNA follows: TGTGCCAGCAGCGCCGGATCCACGAGGAACACTGAAGCTTTCTTT. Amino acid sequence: CASSAGSTRNTEAFF.